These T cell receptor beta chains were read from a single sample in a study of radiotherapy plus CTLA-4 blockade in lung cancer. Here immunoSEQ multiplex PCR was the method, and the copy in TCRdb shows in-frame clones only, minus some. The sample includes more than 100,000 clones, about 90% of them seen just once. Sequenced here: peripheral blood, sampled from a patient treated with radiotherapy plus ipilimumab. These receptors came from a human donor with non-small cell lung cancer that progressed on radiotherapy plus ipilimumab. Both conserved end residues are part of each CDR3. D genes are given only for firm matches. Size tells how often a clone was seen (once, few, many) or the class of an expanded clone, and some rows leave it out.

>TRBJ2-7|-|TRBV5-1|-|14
CASSLGLGGYEQYF
TGCGCCAGCAGCTTAGGACTAGGGGGTTACGAGCAGTACTTC
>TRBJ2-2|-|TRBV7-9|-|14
CASSAGQNTGELFF
TGTGCCAGCAGCGCCGGACAAAACACCGGGGAGCTGTTTTTT
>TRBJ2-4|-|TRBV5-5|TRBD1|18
CASSALLRDRVAKNIQYF
TGTGCCAGCAGCGCTCTACTCCGGGACAGAGTAGCCAAAAACATTCAGTACTTC
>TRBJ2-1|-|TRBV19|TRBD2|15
CASSPSGSSYNEQFF
TGTGCCAGTAGTCCTAGCGGGAGCTCCTACAATGAGCAGTTCTTC
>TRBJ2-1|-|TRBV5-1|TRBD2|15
CASSLEGGPRNEQFF
TGCGCCAGCAGCTTGGAGGGAGGGCCTAGGAATGAGCAGTTCTTC
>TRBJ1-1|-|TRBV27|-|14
CASSRQVQNTEAFF
TGTGCCAGCAGTAGACAGGTTCAGAACACTGAAGCTTTCTTT
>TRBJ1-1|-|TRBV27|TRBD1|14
CASSPGGLVTEAFF
TGTGCCAGCAGTCCAGGGGGCTTGGTCACTGAAGCTTTCTTT
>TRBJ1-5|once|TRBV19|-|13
CASCDDRVSAQHF
TGTGCCAGTTGTGATGATCGTGTCTCGGCCCAGCATTTT
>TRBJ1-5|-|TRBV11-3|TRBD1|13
CASIGQGGQPQHF
TGTGCCAGCATCGGACAGGGGGGACAGCCCCAGCATTTT
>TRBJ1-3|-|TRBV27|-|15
CASSFQPPPGNTIYF
TGTGCCAGCAGTTTTCAGCCGCCCCCTGGAAACACCATATATTTT
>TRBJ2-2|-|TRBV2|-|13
CASNSETTGELFF
TGTGCCAGCAACAGCGAGACCACCGGGGAGCTGTTTTTT
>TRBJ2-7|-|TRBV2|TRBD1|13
CASTSGQGYEQYF
TGTGCCAGCACCTCGGGACAGGGCTACGAGCAGTACTTC
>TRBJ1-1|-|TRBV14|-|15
CASSQARPRVTEAFF
TGTGCCAGCAGCCAAGCCCGGCCGAGAGTCACTGAAGCTTTCTTT
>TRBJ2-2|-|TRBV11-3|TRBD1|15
CASSSGTGNTGELFF
TGTGCCAGCAGCTCTGGGACAGGGAACACCGGGGAGCTGTTTTTT
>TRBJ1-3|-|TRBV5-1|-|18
CASSPLAQGSSSGNTIYF
TGCGCCAGCAGCCCCCTGGCCCAGGGGTCCTCCTCTGGAAACACCATATATTTT
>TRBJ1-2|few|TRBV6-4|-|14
CATEYPQSHYGYTF
TGTGCCACTGAATATCCCCAGAGTCACTATGGCTACACCTTC